A single sample is the source of the 30 T cell receptor beta chains below, sequenced in a study of blood T cell repertoires in COVID-19. TCRdb's table, derived via immunoSEQ multiplex PCR, lists solely in-frame clones and lacks some. The table includes over 200,000 clones, about 86% detected once. Input material: PBMCs or T cells enriched from blood (not recorded which). Source of these receptors: a woman in her thirties who had been exposed to COVID-19.

The chain carries TRBV9 and TRBJ2-3; D may be TRBD2 (5 bases). The CDR3 contains 16 residues. From germline, CDR1 is SGDLS and CDR2 YYNGEE. V lost 4 bases and J lost 3, with 18 bases in between. The CDR3 coding sequence is TGTGCCAGCAGCCCTCGGAGACAACCGGGAACAGATACGCAGTATTTT. Translating gives CASSPRRQPGTDTQYF. Looking up the rest from reference TRBV9 and TRBJ2-3 gives the full variable domain: DSGVTQTPKHLITATGQRVTLRCSPRSGDLSVYWYQQSLDQGLQFLIQYYNGEERAKGNILERFSAQQFPDLHSELNLSSLELGDSALYFCASSPRRQPGTDTQYFGPGTRLTVL.

J is TRBJ1-2 and V is TRBV5-5, with a weak D call TRBD1 (5 bases). The ends were cut back, 1 base at V and 2 bases at J, with 12 bases in the middle. The CDR3 has 15 residues. CDR1 is SGHKS and CDR2 is YYEKEE in the germline V gene (reference sequence). The DNA of the CDR3 is TGTGCCAGCAGCTTGACAGGCACAATGAACTATGGCTACACCTTC. Its translation: CASSLTGTMNYGYTF.

V and J are TRBV9 and TRBJ2-7; D not certain. Germline V gene lookup returns CDR1 SGDLS and CDR2 YYNGEE. This CDR3 has 14 residues. Trimming removed 0 bases from V and 11 bases from J, with 18 bases in between. The CDR3 spells CASSVGDSYEWKYF. Written as DNA, the CDR3 is TGTGCCAGCAGCGTAGGTGACTCCTACGAGTGGAAGTACTTC.

The chain couples TRBV18 to TRBJ2-7; the D gene is possibly TRBD2 (6 bases). This CDR3 spans 16 amino acids. V dropped 3 bases and J dropped 2 bases, with 17 bases sitting between them. Germline V gene data show CDR1 as KGHSH and CDR2 as LQKENI. The CDR3 protein is CASSPQWEVVAYEQYF. CDR3 nucleotide sequence: TGTGCCAGCTCACCCCAGTGGGAGGTGGTCGCCTACGAGCAGTACTTC.

The CDR3 is CASSNKGDEQFF. The CDR3 bases are TGCGCCAGCAGCAACAAGGGGGATGAGCAGTTCTTC. This chain joins TRBV5-1 and TRBJ2-1; maybe TRBD1 (6 bases). Between the trimmed V and J ends, which lost 4 bases and 8 bases, there was a span of 10 bases. CDR3 length equals 12 residues. CDR1 SGHRS and CDR2 YFSETQ come from the germline V gene.

This chain uses TRBV5-1 with TRBJ2-3, with 15 bases identical to TRBD2. The J segment lost 4 bases and the V segment lost 4 bases, leaving 7 bases of the junction unmatched. This CDR3 contains 17 residues. CDR1 and CDR2 from the germline V gene are SGHRS and YFSETQ. CDR3 amino acids: CASSPGRTSGGADTQYF. DNA of the CDR3: TGCGCCAGCAGCCCCGGCCGGACTAGCGGGGGGGCAGATACGCAGTATTTT.

V gene TRBV30 combines with J gene TRBJ2-1; TRBD2 matches 8 bases. The germline V gene has CDR1 GTSNPN and CDR2 SVGIG (reference sequence). The CDR3 is 14 amino acids. Trimming cost V 1 base and J 5 bases; bases outside gene matches: 4. CDR3 nucleotides: TGTGCCTGGAGTGGAGGAGCGGGAGACAATGAGCAGTTCTTC. It translates to CAWSGGAGDNEQFF.

V and J are TRBV4-1 and TRBJ2-7; tentative D call: TRBD1 (6 bases). V was clipped by 0 bases and J by 1 base, with 13 bases between them. The CDR3 length is 16 residues. CDR1 MGHRA and CDR2 YSYEKL come from the germline V gene. DNA of the CDR3: TGCGCCAGCAGCCAAGATCAGGGGCAGGGGTCCTACGAGCAGTACTTC. Encoded protein: CASSQDQGQGSYEQYF.

V and J are TRBV6-2 or TRBV6-3 and TRBJ2-1; D possibly corresponds to TRBD2 (6 bases). Germline V CDR1 and CDR2: MNHEY, SVGEGT. V lost 2 bases and J 8 bases, leaving 16 bases between the germline ends. The CDR3 totals 15 residues. CDR3 residues: CASSYDRGVWDEQFF. The CDR3, as DNA: TGTGCCAGCAGTTACGATCGCGGGGTATGGGATGAGCAGTTCTTC.

The chain has TRBV9 and TRBJ2-3; the match to TRBD1 covers 10 bases. Germline CDR1 is SGDLS and CDR2 is YYNGEE. V was clipped by 4 bases and J by 5 bases; unmatched bases: 4. The CDR3 length is 14 residues. The CDR3 nucleotides read TGTGCCAGCAGCCCAGGGACAGGGGTAGATACGCAGTATTTT. Its translation is CASSPGTGVDTQYF.

V usage is TRBV30 and J usage is TRBJ1-1; TRBD1 is a possible D gene (6 bases). The germline V gene has CDR1 GTSNPN and CDR2 SVGIG (reference sequence). This CDR3 is 14 amino acids long. The V end lost 5 bases, the J end lost 3 bases, and 16 bases lay between the germline ends. The CDR3 sequence is CAWGSQGFDTEAFF. The CDR3 region has the DNA TGTGCCTGGGGCTCCCAGGGGTTTGACACTGAAGCTTTCTTT. Full variable domain (remainder filled in from reference TRBV30 and TRBJ1-1): SQTIHQWPATLVQPVGSPLSLECTVEGTSNPNLYWYRQAAGRGLQLLFYSVGIGQISSEVPQNLSASRPQDRQFILSSKKLLLSDSGFYLCAWGSQGFDTEAFFGQGTRLTVV.

This clone appeared once. The chain recombines TRBV5-1 with TRBJ1-2, with 8 bases lining up with TRBD1. CDR3 size: 14 residues. Looked up from germline, CDR1 is SGHRS and CDR2 is YFSETQ. J gave up 8 bases and V 0 bases, and 6 bases lay outside the gene matches. The CDR3 sequence: CASSLGGQGGGYTF. Here the CDR3 DNA reads TGCGCCAGCAGCTTGGGAGGACAGGGTGGAGGCTACACCTTC.

The chain has TRBV5-8 and TRBJ1-3, with 9 bases aligning to TRBD1. Unmatched junction bases numbered 6, after V lost 5 bases and J lost 0 bases. The CDR3 covers 16 residues. CDR1 SGHTS and CDR2 YDEGEE come from the germline V gene. This CDR3 is CASRWTGVFSGNTIYF. CDR3 coding DNA: TGTGCCAGCAGATGGACAGGGGTCTTCTCTGGAAACACCATATATTTT.

V is TRBV11-2 and J is TRBJ1-6; TRBD1 aligns across 8 bases. V shed 3 bases and J 9 bases; nucleotides not matched to a gene: 4. Germline V CDR1 and CDR2: SGHAT, FQNNGV. The CDR3 runs to 14 residues. The CDR3 nucleotides are TGTGCCAGCAGCTTCGGACAGGGCTTTTCACCCCTCCACTTT. It translates to CASSFGQGFSPLHF.

The V call is TRBV18, the J call TRBJ1-3, with D tentatively TRBD1 (6 bases). The CDR3 is 16 amino acids. The V and J ends lost 3 bases and 0 bases respectively, with 12 bases between them. Germline V gene data show CDR1 as KGHSH and CDR2 as LQKENI. The CDR3 bases are TGTGCCAGCTCACCTGGCGGGGGCACCTCTGGAAACACCATATATTTT. Amino acids: CASSPGGGTSGNTIYF. The variable domain in full, completed from reference TRBV18 and TRBJ1-3, reads NAGVMQNPRHLVRRRGQEARLRCSPMKGHSHVYWYRQLPEEGLKFMVYLQKENIIDESGMPKERFSAEFPKEGPSILRIQQVVRGDSAAYFCASSPGGGTSGNTIYFGEGSWLTVV.

The chain is built from TRBV10-2 and TRBJ1-1; no definite D call. The CDR3 spans 13 residues. V lost 6 bases, J lost 0 bases, and 8 bases lay in between. Germline V lookup: CDR1 WSHSY, CDR2 SAAADI. CDR3 bases: TGCGCCAGCAGCCCCGCTATGAACACTGAAGCTTTCTTT. As protein: CASSPAMNTEAFF.

V and J are TRBV9 and TRBJ2-7, with 7 bases that match TRBD1. This CDR3 region has 14 residues. With V trimmed by 4 bases and J by 3 bases, 7 bases remained unmatched. Looked up from germline, CDR1 is SGDLS and CDR2 is YYNGEE. The CDR3 loop is CASSSVPGGYEQYF. In DNA form, the CDR3 reads TGTGCCAGCAGCTCAGTGCCAGGGGGCTACGAGCAGTACTTC.

The chain employs TRBV6-5 and TRBJ1-1, with 7 bases aligning to TRBD1. The CDR3 runs to 16 residues. The J segment lost 2 bases and the V segment lost 0 bases, leaving 6 bases of the junction unmatched. Germline V gene lookup returns CDR1 MNHEY and CDR2 SVGAGI. This CDR3 reads CASSYSRTGPNTEAFF. The CDR3 coding sequence is TGTGCCAGCAGTTACTCCCGGACAGGCCCTAACACTGAAGCTTTCTTT.

The chain combines TRBV2 with TRBJ1-6; 10 bases align to TRBD1. CDR3 size: 13 residues. CDR1 SNHLY and CDR2 FYNNEI come from the germline V gene. With 8 bases clipped from V and 7 bases from J, the junction kept 2 bases outside the gene matches. CDR3 loop: CASLGQGNSPLHF. CDR3 nucleotides: TGTGCCAGCTTGGGACAGGGGAATTCACCCCTCCACTTT.

The gene calls are TRBV21-1 and TRBJ1-2; TRBD1, the table's D call, lacks a check against the DNA. TRBV21-1 is tagged as a pseudogene. The CDR3 consists of 12 residues. CDR3 in DNA: TGTGCCAGCAACAAACAGGGATGTGGCTACACCTTC. Protein product: CASNKQGCGYTF.

The CDR3 is CASSHGTGGYNSPLHF. CDR3 nucleotides: TGTGCCAGCAGCCATGGGACAGGCGGGTATAATTCACCCCTCCACTTT. This chain connects TRBV3-1 (or the pseudogene TRBV3-2) to TRBJ1-6; the match to TRBD1 covers 8 bases. Unmatched junction bases numbered 5, after V lost 3 bases and J lost 4 bases. This CDR3 contains 16 residues. Looked up from germline, CDR1 is LGHDT and CDR2 is YNNKEL (reference sequence).

This sequence joins TRBV24-1 and TRBJ1-3; 8 nucleotides line up with TRBD1. V was pared by 7 bases and J by 4 bases, with 8 bases of the junction left unmatched. Germline values: CDR1 KGHDR, CDR2 SFDVKD. CDR3 length equals 15 residues. CDR3 in DNA: TGTGCCACCAGCGACCAGGGGGCAGGAGGAAACACCATATATTTT. Protein sequence: CATSDQGAGGNTIYF.

A word on this clone: A junction end diverges from the germline sequence, so it may reflect a read error. The J gene is TRBJ1-3, the V gene TRBV2; no firm D call. CDR3 length equals 12 residues. The V gene's germline CDR1 is SNHLY and CDR2 FYNNEI. CDR3 sequence (DNA): TGTGCCAGCAGTGAAGAATCTGTCCTCCTTGTTTTT. Translated, it gives CASSEESVLLVF.

The chain recombines TRBV12-3 or TRBV12-4 with TRBJ1-2; D gene ambiguous. The CDR3 consists of 12 residues. Deletions cut 8 bases from V and 8 bases from J, with 15 bases between. The CDR3 DNA is TGTGCCAGCGCGGGGTTTGCTTCGGGCTACACCTTC. Its protein is CASAGFASGYTF.

The rearrangement joins TRBV5-1 to TRBJ2-1; 10 bases map to TRBD1. The CDR3 totals 15 residues. The V segment lost 3 bases and the J segment 8 bases; nucleotides outside the gene matches: 8. Germline V CDR1 and CDR2: SGHRS, YFSETQ. The CDR3 loop is CASSSGQGELDEQFF. The DNA for the CDR3 is TGCGCCAGCAGCTCTGGACAGGGGGAACTCGATGAGCAGTTCTTC.

This clone appeared a few times. The CDR3 DNA reads as TGTGCCAGCACCGCGGGAGCTACTGAGGGAACTGAAGCTTTCTTT. This encodes CASTAGATEGTEAFF. The chain is built from TRBV7-9 and TRBJ1-1, with D uncertain. Germline CDR1 reads SEHNR; CDR2 reads FQNEAQ (reference sequence). The V end was cut by 7 bases, the J end by 5 bases, with 20 bases between. This CDR3 region has 15 residues.

The chain links TRBV2 to TRBJ1-2; D remains unclear. The CDR3 loop spans 14 amino acids. The V end was cut by 4 bases, the J end by 1 base, with 10 bases between. Germline CDR1 and CDR2: SNHLY and FYNNEI. The CDR3 loop is CASSGGLDNYGYTF. The DNA for the CDR3 is TGTGCCAGCAGTGGAGGGCTCGATAACTATGGCTACACCTTC.

The chain carries TRBV10-2 and TRBJ2-3; perhaps TRBD2 as D (6 bases). Germline V gene lookup returns CDR1 WSHSY and CDR2 SAAADI. V was shortened by 10 bases and J by 2 bases, with 13 bases between the two germline ends. This CDR3 has 13 residues. CDR3: CAIRGAITDTQYF. For the CDR3, the DNA is TGCGCCATCCGCGGGGCTATCACAGATACGCAGTATTTT.

This chain joins TRBV5-6 and TRBJ2-3, with D possibly matching TRBD2 (5 bases). The V end was cut by 4 bases, the J end by 2 bases, with 14 bases between. The CDR3 sequence is 15 residues long. Per the germline V gene, CDR1 is SGHDT and CDR2 is YYEEEE. This CDR3 is CASSAGQDFTDTQYF. Written as DNA, the CDR3 is TGTGCCAGCAGCGCCGGGCAGGACTTCACAGATACGCAGTATTTT.

V usage is TRBV5-1 and J usage is TRBJ2-7; TRBD1 is a possible D gene (5 bases). Germline loops: CDR1 SGHRS, CDR2 YFSETQ. The ends were cut back, 2 bases at V and 6 bases at J, with 12 bases in the middle. The CDR3 consists of 13 residues. This CDR3 is CASSFREGLEQYF. CDR3 coding DNA: TGCGCCAGCAGCTTCAGGGAAGGGCTCGAGCAGTACTTC.